This T cell receptor beta chain was recovered during a study of control samples from healthy donors and cancer patients. Germline CDR1 MNHEY, CDR2 SMNVEV (reference sequence). This CDR3 region has 13 residues. V gave up 3 bases and J gave up 5 bases, with 7 bases separating them. TCRdb's copy holds only in-frame clones and misses some; the assay was immunoSEQ multiplex PCR. Of about 77,000 clones in the sample, approximately 92% were seen once. The sample comprised blood. This TCR was recovered from a woman aged 55-70 years in good health. The chain employs TRBV27 and TRBJ1-4, with D perhaps matching TRBD1 (5 bases). The CDR3, as DNA: TGTGCCAGCAGTTTCCGGGGGAATGAAAAACTGTTTTTT. Encoded protein: CASSFRGNEKLFF.